This T cell receptor beta chain originates from a study of glioma-infiltrating T cells after dendritic cell vaccination. As for time point: after dendritic cell vaccination, including at tumor progression/relapse. Patients had residual fresh-frozen tumor tissue and more than two years of survival data. Produced via immunoSEQ multiplex PCR; TCRdb's table is partial and in-frame only. The data hold roughly 80,000 clones, with 87% observed a single time. The germline CDR1 and CDR2 sequences are LNHDA and SQIVND (reference sequence). The CDR3 extends over 13 amino acids. The V segment lost 4 bases and the J segment 3 bases; nucleotides outside the gene matches: 3.

This specimen consisted of blood, obtained after dendritic cell vaccination. This clonotype was obtained from a human donor with glioblastoma. The V call is TRBV19, the J call TRBJ2-7, with TRBD2 identical over 7 bases. The CDR3 DNA sequence: TGTGCCAGTAGTAAGGAGCGGGGCTACGAGCAGTACTTC. Protein: CASSKERGYEQYF. The variable domain in full, completed from reference TRBV19 and TRBJ2-7, reads DGGITQSPKYLFRKEGQNVTLSCEQNLNHDAMYWYRQDPGQGLRLIYYSQIVNDFQKGDIAEGYSVSREKKESFPLTVTSAQKNPTAFYLCASSKERGYEQYFGPGTRLTVT.